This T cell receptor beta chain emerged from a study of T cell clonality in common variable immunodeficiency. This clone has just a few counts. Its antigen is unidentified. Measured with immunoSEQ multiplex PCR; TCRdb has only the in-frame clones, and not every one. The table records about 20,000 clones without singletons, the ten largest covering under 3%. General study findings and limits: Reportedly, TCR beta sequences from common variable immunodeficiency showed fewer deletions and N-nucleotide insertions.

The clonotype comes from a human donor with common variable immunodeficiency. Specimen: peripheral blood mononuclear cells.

The CDR3 region is CASSQVLQVVRGYTF. CDR3 bases read: TGTGCCAGCAGCCAAGTGTTACAGGTGGTTCGTGGC. This rearrangement joins TRBV2 to TRBJ1-2, with a weak D call TRBD1 (5 bases). The CDR3 goes on 3 residues after the read ends, and that part is filled in from the germline J gene. The germline gives CDR1 SNHLY, CDR2 FYNNEI. The germline V and J ends were trimmed by 6 bases and 7 bases, with 21 bases remaining between them. This CDR3 has 15 amino acids.